This T cell receptor beta chain was identified during a study of CD8 T cells in Susac syndrome. Findings of the study overall: Clonal expansion involving Susac CD8+ cells peaked in TEMRA cells and active patients. As acknowledged by the study, its TCR sequencing and HLA analysis included a relatively small number of individuals.

As regards this clonotype: What it binds is not known.

Reverse transcription used about 0.45 to 1 ug RNA and random hexamers. From the immunoSEQ multiplex PCR reads, TCRdb called clonotypes with MiXCR, one entry per CDR3 protein. Altogether around 53,000 distinct CDR3 sequences are present, approximately 95% being singletons, with the ten largest covering less than 0.95%. The CDR3 runs to 15 residues. CDR1 is LNHNV and CDR2 is YYDKDF in the germline V gene (reference sequence). Trimming stripped 5 bases from V and 0 bases from J, with 14 bases between. Under recently defined diagnostic criteria, the patients with Susac syndrome qualified as having definite or probable disease. Purification of the CD8+ and CD4+ T cells relied on negative isolation, and TEMRA cells underwent FACS enrichment.

The specimen was CD8+ T cells from PBMCs. This sequence joins TRBV15 and TRBJ2-7; no reliable D call. This sequence was found in a human donor with Susac syndrome. The CDR3 sequence: CATSDRLRSSYEQYF. The CDR3 DNA reads TGTGCCACCAGCGACCGTCTTCGGAGCTCCTACGAGCAGTACTTC.